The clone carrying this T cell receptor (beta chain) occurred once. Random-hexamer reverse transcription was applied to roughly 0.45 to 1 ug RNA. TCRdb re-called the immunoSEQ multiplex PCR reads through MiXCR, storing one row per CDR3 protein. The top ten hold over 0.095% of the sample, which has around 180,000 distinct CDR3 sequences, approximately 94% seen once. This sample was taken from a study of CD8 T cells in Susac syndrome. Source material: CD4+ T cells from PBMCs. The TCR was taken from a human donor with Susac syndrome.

The CDR3 DNA is TGCAGTGCTAGCGAAGACTCTAATGAAAAACTGTTTTTT. Translating gives CSASEDSNEKLFF. The genes are TRBV20-1 and TRBJ1-4, with unresolved D. From germline, CDR1 is DFQATT and CDR2 SNEGSKA (reference sequence). Deletions cut 3 bases from V and 3 bases from J, with 8 bases between. The CDR3 is made up of 13 amino acids.